The clone carrying this T cell receptor (beta chain) was seen more than once but under ten times. Its ends do not fully match the called genes, so a read error is possible. This record belongs to a study of blood T cells in healthy people across ages. Combining a sample-barcoded 5' primer with a J-beta primer mix, a second PCR ran for roughly 6 to 12 cycles. A template-switch adaptor containing 12 random nucleotides labeled each cDNA molecule. TCRdb itself ran the 5' RACE reads through MiXCR, one entry per CDR3 protein. The data contain 650,000 to 1,000,000 distinct CDR3 sequences, 35% to 40% of them singletons. CDR3 length: 15 amino acids.

This clonotype was sampled from a young man in good health. Material: blood. This sequence joins TRBV12-3 or TRBV12-4 and TRBJ1-2; maybe TRBD1 (6 bases). The CDR3 is CASSLSGTPNYDYTF. CDR3 nucleotides: TGTGCCAGCAGTTTATCCGGGACACCTAACTATGACTACACCTTC.